This is a list of T cell receptor beta chains from one sample in a study of T-cell memory formation after mild COVID-19. From the 5' RACE reads, TCRdb called clonotypes with MiXCR, one entry per CDR3 protein. The sample consists of about 470,000 distinct CDR3 sequences, approximately 25% of them appearing once. The sequenced sample was PBMCs or a T cell subset sorted from them (not recorded which). The origin of the receptors is an adult woman who had mild COVID-19 (a few samples of this study predate the infection). Cell type and time point are not known. CDR3s include the opening cysteine and the closing phenylalanine or tryptophan. Fields, in order: J gene, V gene, D gene, clone size, CDR3 protein, CDR3 DNA. A D gene is named only where the DNA matches it firmly. The size entry is marked missing in some rows and otherwise reads once, few, many or a size class.

>TRBJ2-1|TRBV12-3/TRBV12-4|NA|NA
CASSYESDEQFF
TGTGCCAGCAGTTACGAGAGCGATGAGCAGTTCTTC
>TRBJ2-7|TRBV4-2|TRBD2|NA
CASSQALADSSYEQYF
TGTGCCAGCAGCCAAGCCCTAGCGGATAGCTCCTACGAGCAGTACTTC
>TRBJ2-5|TRBV7-9|NA|once
CASSHPEEPSGTQYF
TGTGCCAGCAGCCACCCCGAGGAGCCTTCGGGGACCCAGTACTTC
>TRBJ2-5|TRBV7-6|TRBD1|many
CASSLGGQGWETQYF
TGTGCCAGCAGCTTAGGGGGACAGGGATGGGAGACCCAGTACTTC
>TRBJ2-2|TRBV6-5|NA|few
CASTRKGGVSTGELFF
TGTGCCAGCACCCGAAAGGGGGGAGTCTCCACCGGGGAGCTGTTTTTT
>TRBJ1-2|TRBV19|NA|NA
CASSIDRGKYGYTF
TGTGCCAGTAGTATAGATCGGGGTAAATATGGCTACACCTTC
>TRBJ2-1|TRBV20-1|TRBD2|NA
CSARDLSSGGGYEQFF
TGCAGTGCTAGAGATCTGTCTAGCGGGGGCGGGTATGAGCAGTTCTTC
>TRBJ2-3|TRBV7-9|NA|few
CASTTTRGAGTDTQYF
TGTGCCAGCACCACAACACGGGGGGCAGGCACAGATACGCAGTATTTT
>TRBJ2-7|TRBV6-2/TRBV6-3|NA|NA
CASSYSIAGEYSYEQYF
TGTGCCAGCAGTTACTCGATTGCAGGGGAGTACTCCTACGAGCAGTACTTC
>TRBJ1-1|TRBV7-9|NA|few
CAGGSTEAFF
TGTGCCGGAGGGAGCACTGAAGCTTTCTTT
>TRBJ2-1|TRBV9|TRBD2|NA
CASTGTSGSNEQFF
TGTGCCAGCACCGGGACTAGCGGGAGCAATGAGCAGTTCTTC